The subject of this entry is one T cell receptor (beta chain). Its antigen is still unknown. CDR1 and CDR2 (germline): SGHTA, FQGNSA. This CDR3 contains 13 residues. V was cut by 4 bases and J by 6 bases, with 10 bases left in between. The data derive from a study of blood T cells in healthy people across ages. Study-wide findings and caveats: As age increased, TCR beta diversity per million T cells fell in a roughly linear fashion.

PBMCs, at least 6 million per sample, were isolated. The use of a sample-barcoded 5' primer and a J-beta primer mix characterized a second PCR of about 7 to 12 cycles. Each CDR3 protein gets one entry after TCRdb re-called the 5' RACE reads with MiXCR. The sample gives about 1.4 million distinct CDR3 sequences, roughly 64% of which show up once; 5% to 7% is in the top ten. The V call is TRBV7-2, the J call TRBJ2-1; D is unclear. The sequencing input was blood. The receptor was isolated from a man in his late teens or twenties in good health. This CDR3 reads CASSWASFNEQFF. Written as DNA, the CDR3 is TGTGCCAGCAGCTGGGCTAGTTTCAATGAGCAGTTCTTC. Full variable domain (missing parts from reference TRBV7-2 and TRBJ2-1): GAGVSQSPSNKVTEKGKDVELRCDPISGHTALYWYRQSLGQGLEFLIYFQGNSAPDKSGLPSDRFSAERTGGSVSTLTIQRTQQEDSAVYLCASSWASFNEQFFGPGTRLTVL.